These T cell receptor beta chains were read from a single sample in a study of vaccination and CD4 T cells after COVID-19. The antigens for these receptors are not known. In TCRdb, the PCR reads were re-called with MiXCR into one record per CDR3 protein. The repertoire holds 7,000 or so distinct CDR3 sequences, with approximately 74% as singletons. Sequences were obtained from CD4+ T cells from blood, cultured in vitro. The receptor set was obtained from a human donor who had recovered from COVID-19. Each CDR3 is given without its conserved first and last residue.

TRBV6-1	TRBJ2-7	ATGGTDTYEQY
TRBV7-2	TRBJ1-5	ASSQGGPSNQPQH
TRBV7-3	TRBJ2-2	ASSRDRGGGELF
TRBV19	TRBJ2-7	ASSNLRGRRGEQY
TRBV6-1	TRBJ1-5	ASYLTGYSNQPQH
TRBV28	TRBJ1-2	ASSLSYRGYT
TRBV19	TRBJ2-1	ASNGPGLKF
TRBV20-1	TRBJ1-6	SATPRGAYNSPLH
TRBV7-6	TRBJ1-1	ASSRTGEQMNTEAF
TRBV20-1	TRBJ1-1	SATDRDTEAF
TRBV20-1	TRBJ2-7	SAKGGTGIYEQY
TRBV6-1	TRBJ1-5	ASSAGQSNQPQH
TRBV6-1	TRBJ1-2	ASMDRFYGYT
TRBV6-2/TRBV6-3	TRBJ2-7	ASSYRRGVYEQY
TRBV6-1	TRBJ1-5	ASSPRGSGNQPQH
TRBV7-2	TRBJ2-2	ASSFSNRVTGELF
TRBV9	TRBJ2-1	ASSESRNSYNEQF
TRBV29-1	TRBJ2-2	SVVKGPNTGELF
TRBV20-1	TRBJ2-7	SARGSVKYYEQY
TRBV6-5	TRBJ1-2	ASSYSQAIYGYT
TRBV27	TRBJ2-7	ASSLLTDGMFYEQY
TRBV27	TRBJ2-5	ASRVQETQY
TRBV20-1	TRBJ2-2	SAPPGGAYTGELF